This T cell receptor (beta chain) is from a study of T cells in Graves' hyperthyroidism and ophthalmopathy. Study findings and constraints: Most clonotypes that expanded in the thyroid above 0.001 also showed up in blood.

Patients between 18 and 65 years old had hyperthyroidism, newly diagnosed and lasting under 2 months. Uncontrolled infection, other autoimmune disease, pregnancy and lactation each barred patients from inclusion. Extraction of PBMCs used roughly 9.3 ml of fresh peripheral blood. The CDR3 length is 15 residues. V lost 0 bases to trimming and J lost 4 bases, with 13 bases between them. In germline, CDR1 is SGHRS, CDR2 YFSETQ. This clonotype was seen a few times. Its antigen is undetermined. Researchers amplified the TCR beta CDR3 regions from RNA transcripts. TCR CDR3 underwent first-round RT-PCR with the HTBI primer set. One entry per CDR3 protein, called by TCRdb with MiXCR from the multiplex PCR reads. The sample holds around 800,000 distinct CDR3 sequences, approximately 40% seen once.

Sequencing was carried out using blood. The genes are TRBV5-1 and TRBJ1-2; D gene ambiguous. The receptor was isolated from a man aged 18 to 35 with Graves' hyperthyroidism. The CDR3 sequence is CASSLEGQAGYGYTF. CDR3 DNA: TGCGCCAGCAGCTTGGAGGGTCAGGCAGGCTATGGCTACACCTTC. Full variable domain (missing parts from reference TRBV5-1 and TRBJ1-2): KAGVTQTPRYLIKTRGQQVTLSCSPISGHRSVSWYQQTPGQGLQFLFEYFSETQRNKGNFPGRFSGRQFSNSRSEMNVSTLELGDSALYLCASSLEGQAGYGYTFGSGTRLTVV.